Below, 22 T cell receptor beta chains from the same sample are listed, as sequenced in a study of beta chain features in type 1 diabetes. Investigators reverse transcribed all isolated RNA, so they sequenced expressed TCRB transcripts. Assay used: immunoSEQ multiplex PCR; TCRdb lists only in-frame clones, some missing. This sample carries 300,000 to 400,000 clones, 10% to 15% of them seen once, and the ten largest clones take less than 0.02%. Sequencing was done on a sample of naive CD4+ T cells from blood. The source is a man aged 18 to 29 in good health.

V and J are TRBV14 and TRBJ2-1, with a tentative D call TRBD2 (6 bases). The CDR3 is made up of 13 amino acids. V was clipped by 1 base and J by 14 bases, with 15 bases between them. Germline values: CDR1 SGHDN, CDR2 FVKESK. The chain's CDR3 is CASSQARTGAKFF. The CDR3 nucleotides read TGTGCCAGCAGCCAAGCACGAACGGGAGCTAAGTTCTTC. The whole variable domain, remainder taken from reference TRBV14 and TRBJ2-1, is EAGVTQFPSHSVIEKGQTVTLRCDPISGHDNLYWYRRVMGKEIKFLLHFVKESKQDESGMPNNRFLAERTGGTYSTLKVQPAELEDSGVYFCASSQARTGAKFFGPGTRLTVL.

This clone was seen a few times. The CDR3 protein is CASSRTSGSRGGEQFF. CDR3 in DNA: TGTGCCAGCAGTAGGACTAGCGGGAGCCGGGGGGGTGAGCAGTTCTTC. The gene calls are TRBV25-1 and TRBJ2-1; 13 bases are shared with TRBD2. V lost 5 bases and J lost 9; bases outside the gene matches: 10. The germline V gene encodes CDR1 MGHDK and CDR2 SYGVNS. This CDR3 spans 16 amino acids.

This chain links TRBV27 with TRBJ1-5, with a tentative D call TRBD1 (5 bases). The length of the CDR3 is 13 residues. V was cut by 6 bases and J by 2 bases, with 8 bases left in between. Germline V gives CDR1 MNHEY, CDR2 SMNVEV (reference sequence). Here the CDR3 reads CASRKGGNQPQHF. CDR3 sequence (DNA): TGTGCCAGCAGGAAAGGGGGCAATCAGCCCCAGCATTTT.

This clone occurred a few times. Within the sample, other DNA sequences also encode this same CDR3. J is TRBJ2-7 and V is TRBV5-1; D is possibly TRBD2 (5 bases). CDR3 length: 12 amino acids. Trimming pared 4 bases from V and 6 bases from J, leaving 11 bases between. The germline gives CDR1 SGHRS, CDR2 YFSETQ. CDR3 sequence (DNA): TGCGCCAGCAGCAGCTTAGAGGGCGAGCAGTACTTC. Its translation is CASSSLEGEQYF. The variable domain in full, completed from reference TRBV5-1 and TRBJ2-7, reads KAGVTQTPRYLIKTRGQQVTLSCSPISGHRSVSWYQQTPGQGLQFLFEYFSETQRNKGNFPGRFSGRQFSNSRSEMNVSTLELGDSALYLCASSSLEGEQYFGPGTRLTVT.

This clone has just a few counts. The rearrangement links TRBV7-9 to TRBJ1-2; 12 bases are a match to TRBD1. The CDR3 runs 15 residues. V lost 5 bases, J lost 8 bases, and 9 bases stayed unmatched. CDR1 is SEHNR, CDR2 FQNEAQ, per germline (reference sequence). Here the CDR3 DNA reads TGTGCCAGCAGCCCTCCGGGACAGGGGGCTTACGGCTACACCTTC. It yields the protein CASSPPGQGAYGYTF.

This clone was seen more than once but under ten times. The gene calls are TRBV18 and TRBJ2-3; D is undetermined. CDR3 size: 12 residues. With 2 bases removed from V and 6 bases from J, the gap between germline ends came to 6 bases. Per germline, CDR1 KGHSH and CDR2 LQKENI. The CDR3 protein is CASSPGEDTQYF. The CDR3 bases are TGTGCCAGCTCACCAGGAGAGGATACGCAGTATTTT. Looking up the rest from reference TRBV18 and TRBJ2-3 gives the full variable domain: NAGVMQNPRHLVRRRGQEARLRCSPMKGHSHVYWYRQLPEEGLKFMVYLQKENIIDESGMPKERFSAEFPKEGPSILRIQQVVRGDSAAYFCASSPGEDTQYFGPGTRLTVL.

This chain connects TRBV4-2 to TRBJ2-7; 9 bases line up with TRBD1. CDR3 length equals 16 residues. CDR1 and CDR2 (germline): LGHNA, YNFKEQ. The junction had 11 bases not matched to a gene; V was cut back by 4 bases and J by 4 bases. Here the CDR3 DNA reads TGTGCCAGCAGCCCCGAAGTCCGGGACAGGGCTTACGAGCAGTACTTC. This codes for CASSPEVRDRAYEQYF.

A few counts support this clone. V and J are TRBV11-1 and TRBJ2-2; 11 nucleotides match TRBD2. CDR3 size: 16 residues. The V segment lost 6 bases and the J segment 3 bases; nucleotides outside the gene matches: 6. Germline V lookup: CDR1 SGHAT, CDR2 FQDESV (reference sequence). The CDR3 DNA follows: TGTGCCAGCAGAGTAGCGGGAGGGCCGGACACCGGGGAGCTGTTTTTT. It encodes CASRVAGGPDTGELFF.

This clone came up a few times. In DNA form, the CDR3 reads TGTGCCAGCAGCCGGACATATGGGGAGACCCAGTACTTC. It codes for CASSRTYGETQYF. J is TRBJ2-5 and V is TRBV7-2; a weak D match, TRBD1 (5 bases). The germline V gene has CDR1 SGHTA and CDR2 FQGNSA. V shed 5 bases and J shed 5 bases, with 12 bases lying between them. CDR3 length: 13 residues.

This clone was seen only a few times. The chain links TRBV4-3 to TRBJ2-3, with D possibly being TRBD1 (5 bases). The CDR3 is 13 amino acids. Trimming removed 1 base at V and 6 bases at J, with 8 bases between. CDR1 is LGHNA and CDR2 is YSLEER in the germline V gene. The CDR3 here is CASSQARQDTQYF. CDR3 DNA sequence: TGCGCCAGCAGCCAAGCCCGACAGGATACGCAGTATTTT.

The chain uses TRBV18 and TRBJ2-2, with TRBD2 identical over 10 bases. The CDR3 is made up of 17 amino acids. Germline loops: CDR1 KGHSH, CDR2 LQKENI. The J segment lost 2 bases and the V segment lost 3 bases, leaving 6 bases of the junction unmatched. CDR3 in DNA: TGTGCCAGCTCACCTCGTTCTAGCGGGGGCAACACCGGGGAGCTGTTTTTT. Protein product: CASSPRSSGGNTGELFF.

This clone has just a few counts. V usage is TRBV29-1 and J usage is TRBJ1-2; D is unclear. Trimming took off 8 bases at V and 3 bases at J, with 13 bases between the two ends. Per the germline V gene, CDR1 is SQVTM and CDR2 is ANQGSEA. The length of the CDR3 is 12 residues. The CDR3 DNA reads TGCAGCCATCGAGTTTCCGACTATGGCTACACCTTC. Translated: CSHRVSDYGYTF. Combining the CDR3 with reference TRBV29-1 and TRBJ1-2 gives the whole variable domain SAVISQKPSRDICQRGTSLTIQCQVDSQVTMMFWYRQQPGQSLTLIATANQGSEATYESGFVIDKFPISRPNLTFSTLTVSNMSPEDSSIYLCSHRVSDYGYTFGSGTRLTVV.

The chain has TRBV7-2 and TRBJ2-5, with 9 bases lining up with TRBD1. Trimming took 8 bases from V and 4 from J; bases not matched to a gene: 5. Germline loops: CDR1 SGHTA, CDR2 FQGNSA. The CDR3 has 13 residues. The CDR3 reads CASGGQGIETQYF. The CDR3 DNA follows: TGTGCCAGCGGTGGACAGGGGATAGAGACCCAGTACTTC.

This clone showed up just a few times. The chain joins TRBV11-2 to TRBJ1-1; D remains unclear. CDR3 length: 13 residues. The germline V gene has CDR1 SGHAT and CDR2 FQNNGV. Deletions cut 5 bases from V and 1 base from J, with 8 bases between. The CDR3 DNA reads as TGTGCCAGCAGCCGAAGACAGAACACTGAAGCTTTCTTT. Protein: CASSRRQNTEAFF.

The chain couples TRBV19 to TRBJ1-1, with 7 bases lining up with TRBD1. Germline CDR1 is LNHDA and CDR2 is SQIVND (reference sequence). The CDR3 is 15 amino acids. Trimming cost V 5 bases and J 0 bases; bases outside gene matches: 6. CDR3 amino acids: CASSPLDRVNTEAFF. Here the CDR3 DNA reads TGTGCCAGTAGTCCACTCGACAGGGTGAACACTGAAGCTTTCTTT.

The chain carries TRBV5-1 and TRBJ2-7; D unresolved. The V end lost 0 bases, the J end lost 2 bases, and 9 bases lay between the germline ends. Per germline, CDR1 SGHRS and CDR2 YFSETQ. This CDR3 has 14 residues. CDR3 region: CASSLGSDPYEQYF. DNA of the CDR3: TGCGCCAGCAGCTTGGGAAGCGATCCCTACGAGCAGTACTTC.

V and J are TRBV11-2 and TRBJ2-5; 13 bases align to TRBD2. The closer fit of TRBJ2-7 to the DNA end suggests the J call may be wrong. The CDR3 covers 15 residues. In germline, CDR1 is SGHAT, CDR2 FQNNGV. This CDR3 is CASRRTSGGPYEQYF. The CDR3 DNA reads as TGTGCCAGCAGAAGGACTAGCGGGGGTCCTTACGAGCAGTACTTC.

The table lists this clone with a few counts. At the DNA level, this CDR3 is encoded by other sequences in the same sample as well. This sequence joins TRBV7-2 and TRBJ2-5; no clear D gene. Germline values: CDR1 SGHTA, CDR2 FQGNSA. Trimming stripped 5 bases from V and 0 bases from J, with 4 bases between. This CDR3 is built from 12 residues. The CDR3 bases are TGTGCCAGCAGCCCGTACCAAGAGACCCAGTACTTC. Residues: CASSPYQETQYF.

This clone was seen a few times. V gene TRBV7-9 combines with J gene TRBJ1-4; no clear D gene. V gave up 6 bases and J gave up 7 bases, with 21 bases separating them. The CDR3 spans 16 residues. CDR1 and CDR2 (germline): SEHNR, FQNEAQ (reference sequence). The CDR3 protein is CASSSLGGFSSEKLFF. The DNA of the CDR3 is TGTGCCAGCAGTTCCCTCGGCGGCTTTTCCTCTGAAAAACTGTTTTTT.

The chain has TRBV6-5 and TRBJ2-7; no clear D. CDR1 is MNHEY, CDR2 SVGAGI, per germline. The ends were cut back, 7 bases at V and 2 bases at J, with 15 bases in the middle. There are 14 residues in the CDR3. The CDR3 loop is CASTPRRVTYEQYF. The CDR3 region has the DNA TGTGCCAGCACCCCCAGACGGGTAACCTACGAGCAGTACTTC.

The sample holds a few counts of this clone. V is TRBV7-2 and J is TRBJ2-7, with a tentative D call TRBD1 (6 bases). Trimming left V 5 bases short and J 0 bases short, with 11 bases between. The CDR3 runs to 14 residues. Germline CDR1 SGHTA, CDR2 FQGNSA. The CDR3 spells CASSPTTGSYEQYF. CDR3 DNA: TGTGCCAGCAGCCCCACGACAGGCTCCTACGAGCAGTACTTC.

V usage is TRBV27 and J usage is TRBJ2-7; a weak D match, TRBD1 (5 bases). Trimming left V 8 bases short and J 0 bases short, with 8 bases between. Germline CDR1 reads MNHEY; CDR2 reads SMNVEV (reference sequence). The CDR3 loop spans 12 amino acids. The CDR3 loop reads CASQGFSYEQYF. The CDR3 DNA sequence: TGTGCCAGCCAGGGATTCTCCTACGAGCAGTACTTC.